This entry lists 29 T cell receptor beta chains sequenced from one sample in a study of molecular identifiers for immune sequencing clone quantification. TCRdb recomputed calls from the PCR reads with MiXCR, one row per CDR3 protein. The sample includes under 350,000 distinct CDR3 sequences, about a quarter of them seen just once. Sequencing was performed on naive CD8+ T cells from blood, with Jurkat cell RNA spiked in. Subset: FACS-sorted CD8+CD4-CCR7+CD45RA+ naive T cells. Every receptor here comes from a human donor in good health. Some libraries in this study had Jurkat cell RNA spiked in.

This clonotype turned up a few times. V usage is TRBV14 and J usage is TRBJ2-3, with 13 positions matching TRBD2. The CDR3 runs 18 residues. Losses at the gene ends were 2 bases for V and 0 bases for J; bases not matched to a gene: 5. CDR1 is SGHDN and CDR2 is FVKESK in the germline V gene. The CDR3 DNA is TGTGCCAGCAGCCAACCCGGGACTAGCGGGACTAGCACAGATACGCAGTATTTT. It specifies CASSQPGTSGTSTDTQYF.

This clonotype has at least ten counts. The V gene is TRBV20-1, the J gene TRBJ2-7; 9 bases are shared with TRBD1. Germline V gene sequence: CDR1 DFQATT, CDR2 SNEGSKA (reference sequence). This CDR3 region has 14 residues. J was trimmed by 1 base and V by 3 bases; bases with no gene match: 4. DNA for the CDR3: TGCAGTGCTAGCTCCGGGACAGGGTCCTACGAGCAGTACTTC. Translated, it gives CSASSGTGSYEQYF.

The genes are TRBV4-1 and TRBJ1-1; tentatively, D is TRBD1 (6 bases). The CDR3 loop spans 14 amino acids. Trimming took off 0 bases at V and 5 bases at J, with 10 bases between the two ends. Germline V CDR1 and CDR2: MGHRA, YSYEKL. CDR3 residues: CASSQDTGTTEAFF. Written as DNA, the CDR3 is TGCGCCAGCAGCCAAGATACCGGGACAACTGAAGCTTTCTTT.

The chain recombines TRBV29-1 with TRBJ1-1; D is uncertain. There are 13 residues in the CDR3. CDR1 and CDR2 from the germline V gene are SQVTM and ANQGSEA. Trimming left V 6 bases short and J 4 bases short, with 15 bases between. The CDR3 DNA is TGCAGCGTGGCGGGCGGCGAGATCACTGAAGCTTTCTTT. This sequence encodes CSVAGGEITEAFF.

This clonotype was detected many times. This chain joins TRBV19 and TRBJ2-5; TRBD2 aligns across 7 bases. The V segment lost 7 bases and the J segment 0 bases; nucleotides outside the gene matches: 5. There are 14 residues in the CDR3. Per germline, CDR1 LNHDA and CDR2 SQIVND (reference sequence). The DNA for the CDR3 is TGTGCCAGTAACCCCGGGACTAACCAAGAGACCCAGTACTTC. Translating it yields CASNPGTNQETQYF.

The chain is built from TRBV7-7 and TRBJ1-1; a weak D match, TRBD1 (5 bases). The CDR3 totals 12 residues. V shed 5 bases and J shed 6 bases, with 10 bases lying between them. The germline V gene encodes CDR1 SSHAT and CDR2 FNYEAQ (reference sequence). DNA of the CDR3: TGTGCCAGCAGCCCGGGGGTGCCTGAAGCTTTCTTT. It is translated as CASSPGVPEAFF.

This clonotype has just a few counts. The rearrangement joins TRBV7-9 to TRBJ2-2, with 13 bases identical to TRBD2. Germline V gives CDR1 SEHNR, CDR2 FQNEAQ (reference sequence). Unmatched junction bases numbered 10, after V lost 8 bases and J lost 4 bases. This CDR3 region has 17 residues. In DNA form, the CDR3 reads TGTGCCAGCCCCCTCCCCGGGACTAGCGGGGCCACCGGGGAGCTGTTTTTT. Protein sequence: CASPLPGTSGATGELFF.

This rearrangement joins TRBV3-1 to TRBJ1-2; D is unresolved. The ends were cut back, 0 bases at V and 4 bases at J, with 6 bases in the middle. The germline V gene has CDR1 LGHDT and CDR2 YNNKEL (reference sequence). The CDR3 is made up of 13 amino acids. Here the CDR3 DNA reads TGTGCCAGCAGCCAAGATTTTACCTATGGCTACACCTTC. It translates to CASSQDFTYGYTF.

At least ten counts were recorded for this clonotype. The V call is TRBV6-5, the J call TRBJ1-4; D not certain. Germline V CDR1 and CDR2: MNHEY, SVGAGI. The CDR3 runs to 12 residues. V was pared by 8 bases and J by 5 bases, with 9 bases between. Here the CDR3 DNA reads TGTGCCAGCGCGGCGGGAAATGAAAAACTGTTTTTT. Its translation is CASAAGNEKLFF.

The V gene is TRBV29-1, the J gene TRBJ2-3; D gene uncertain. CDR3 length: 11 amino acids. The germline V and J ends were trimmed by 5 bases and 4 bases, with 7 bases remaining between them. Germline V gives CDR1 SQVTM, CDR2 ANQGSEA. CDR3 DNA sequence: TGCAGCGTTCCACTACCAGATACGCAGTATTTT. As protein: CSVPLPDTQYF.

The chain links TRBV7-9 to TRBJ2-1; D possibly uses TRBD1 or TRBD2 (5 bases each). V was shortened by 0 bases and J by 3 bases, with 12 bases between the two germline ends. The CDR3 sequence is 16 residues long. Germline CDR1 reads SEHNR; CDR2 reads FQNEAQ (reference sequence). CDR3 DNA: TGTGCCAGCAGCTTAGCTCCGGGACGGGGCTACAATGAGCAGTTCTTC. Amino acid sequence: CASSLAPGRGYNEQFF.

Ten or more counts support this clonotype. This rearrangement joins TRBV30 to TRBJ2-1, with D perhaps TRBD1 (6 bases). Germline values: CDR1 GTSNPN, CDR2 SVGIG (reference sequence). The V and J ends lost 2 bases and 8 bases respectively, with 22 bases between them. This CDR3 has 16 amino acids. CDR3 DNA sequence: TGTGCCTGGAGTAACCGGGACACTCTTACAGTTGATGAGCAGTTCTTC. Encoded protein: CAWSNRDTLTVDEQFF.

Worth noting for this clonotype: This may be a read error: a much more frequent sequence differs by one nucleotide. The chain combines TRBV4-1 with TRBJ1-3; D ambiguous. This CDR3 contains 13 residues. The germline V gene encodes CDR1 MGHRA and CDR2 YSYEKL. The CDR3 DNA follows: TGCGCCGGCAGCCCTCAGAATGGAAACACCATATATTTT. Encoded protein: CAGSPQNGNTIYF.

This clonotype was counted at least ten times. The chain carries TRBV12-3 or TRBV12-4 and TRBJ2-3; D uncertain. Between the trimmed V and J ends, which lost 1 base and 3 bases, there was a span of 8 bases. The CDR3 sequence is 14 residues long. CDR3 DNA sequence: TGTGCCAGCAGTTTAGGGACCTATACAGATACGCAGTATTTT. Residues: CASSLGTYTDTQYF.

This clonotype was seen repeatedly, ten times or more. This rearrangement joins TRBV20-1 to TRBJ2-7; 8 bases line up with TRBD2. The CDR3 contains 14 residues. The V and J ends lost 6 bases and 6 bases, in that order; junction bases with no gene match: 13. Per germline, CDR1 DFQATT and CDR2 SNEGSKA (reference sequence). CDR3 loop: CSATTGGVLAEQYF. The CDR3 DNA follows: TGCAGTGCCACGACCGGGGGGGTCTTAGCCGAGCAGTACTTC.

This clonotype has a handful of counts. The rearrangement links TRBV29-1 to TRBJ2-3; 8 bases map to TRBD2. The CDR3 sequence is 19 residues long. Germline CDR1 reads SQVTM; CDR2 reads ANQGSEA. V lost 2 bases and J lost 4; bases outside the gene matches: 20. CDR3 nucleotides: TGCAGCGTTGAAAGTACAAGCGGGGGTGGCGTTGCAAAGGCAGATACGCAGTATTTT. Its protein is CSVESTSGGGVAKADTQYF.

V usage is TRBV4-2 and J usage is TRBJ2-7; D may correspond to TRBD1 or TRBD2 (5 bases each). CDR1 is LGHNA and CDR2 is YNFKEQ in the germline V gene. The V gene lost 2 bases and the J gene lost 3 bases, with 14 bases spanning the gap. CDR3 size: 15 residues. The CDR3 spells CASSQFEGRGYEQYF. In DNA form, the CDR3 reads TGTGCCAGCAGCCAATTCGAGGGACGAGGCTACGAGCAGTACTTC.

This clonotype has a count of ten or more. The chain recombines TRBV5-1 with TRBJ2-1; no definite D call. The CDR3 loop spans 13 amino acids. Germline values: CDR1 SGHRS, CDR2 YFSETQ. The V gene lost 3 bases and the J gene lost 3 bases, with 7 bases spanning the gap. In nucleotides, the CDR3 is TGCGCCAGCAGCTCTCCCCTCTACAATGAGCAGTTCTTC. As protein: CASSSPLYNEQFF.

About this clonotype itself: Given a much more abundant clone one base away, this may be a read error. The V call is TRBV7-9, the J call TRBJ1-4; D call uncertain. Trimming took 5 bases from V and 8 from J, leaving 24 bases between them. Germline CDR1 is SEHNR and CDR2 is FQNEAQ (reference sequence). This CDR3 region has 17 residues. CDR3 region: CASSPPRGSLGTEKLFF. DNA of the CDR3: TGTGCCAGCAGCCCACCCCGCGGGTCCCTGGGAACAGAAAAACTGTTTTTT.

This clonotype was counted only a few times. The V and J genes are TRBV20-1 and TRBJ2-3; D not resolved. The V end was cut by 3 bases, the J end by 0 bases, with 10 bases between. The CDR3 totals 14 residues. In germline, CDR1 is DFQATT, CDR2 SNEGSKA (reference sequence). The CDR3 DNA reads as TGCAGTGCTAGTTTGGAGCTTAGCACAGATACGCAGTATTTT. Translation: CSASLELSTDTQYF.

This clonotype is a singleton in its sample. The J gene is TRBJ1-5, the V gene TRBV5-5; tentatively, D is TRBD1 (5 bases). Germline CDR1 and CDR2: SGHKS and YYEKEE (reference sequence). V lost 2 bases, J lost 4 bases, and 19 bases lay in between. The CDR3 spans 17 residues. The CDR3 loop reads CASSFPRIRGWNQPQHF. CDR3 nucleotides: TGTGCCAGCAGCTTCCCGCGGATACGGGGGTGGAATCAGCCCCAGCATTTT.

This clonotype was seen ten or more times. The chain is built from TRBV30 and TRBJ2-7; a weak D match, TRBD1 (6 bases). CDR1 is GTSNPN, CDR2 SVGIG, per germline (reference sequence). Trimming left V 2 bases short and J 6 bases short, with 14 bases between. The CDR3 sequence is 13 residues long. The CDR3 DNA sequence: TGTGCCTGGAGTCCGACAGGACCCCTCGAGCAGTACTTC. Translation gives CAWSPTGPLEQYF. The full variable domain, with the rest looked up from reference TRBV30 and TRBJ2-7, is SQTIHQWPATLVQPVGSPLSLECTVEGTSNPNLYWYRQAAGRGLQLLFYSVGIGQISSEVPQNLSASRPQDRQFILSSKKLLLSDSGFYLCAWSPTGPLEQYFGPGTRLTVT.

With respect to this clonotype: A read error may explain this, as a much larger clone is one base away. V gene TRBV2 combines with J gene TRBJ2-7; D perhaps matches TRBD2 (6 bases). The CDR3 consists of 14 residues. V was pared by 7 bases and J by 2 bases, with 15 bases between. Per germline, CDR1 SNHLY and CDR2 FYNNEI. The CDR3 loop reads CASIVGGTAYEQYF. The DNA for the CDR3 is TGTGCCAGCATCGTCGGGGGTACGGCCTACGAGCAGTACTTC.

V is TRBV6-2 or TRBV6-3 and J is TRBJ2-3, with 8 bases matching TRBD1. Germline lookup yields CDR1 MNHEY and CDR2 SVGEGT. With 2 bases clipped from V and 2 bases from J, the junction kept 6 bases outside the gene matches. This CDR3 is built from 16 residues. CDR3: CASSYEEDRVTDTQYF. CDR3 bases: TGTGCCAGCAGTTACGAGGAGGACAGGGTCACAGATACGCAGTATTTT.

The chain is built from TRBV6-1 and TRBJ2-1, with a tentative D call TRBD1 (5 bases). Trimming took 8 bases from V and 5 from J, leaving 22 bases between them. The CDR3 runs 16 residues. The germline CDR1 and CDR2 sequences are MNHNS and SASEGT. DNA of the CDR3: TGTGCCAGCTACATCCAACTCGGCAGGGCAGACAATGAGCAGTTCTTC. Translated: CASYIQLGRADNEQFF.

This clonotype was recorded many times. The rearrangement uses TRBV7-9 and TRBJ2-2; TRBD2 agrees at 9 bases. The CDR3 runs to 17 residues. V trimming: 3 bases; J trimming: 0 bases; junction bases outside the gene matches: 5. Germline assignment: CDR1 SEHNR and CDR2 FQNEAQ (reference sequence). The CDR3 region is CASSFRAGGPNTGELFF. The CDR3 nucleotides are TGTGCCAGCAGCTTCAGAGCGGGAGGCCCGAACACCGGGGAGCTGTTTTTT.

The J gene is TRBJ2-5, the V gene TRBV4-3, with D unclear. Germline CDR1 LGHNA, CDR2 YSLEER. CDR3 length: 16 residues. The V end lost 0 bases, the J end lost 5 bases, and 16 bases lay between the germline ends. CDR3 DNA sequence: TGCGCCAGCAGCCAAGATCGAGACGGAACAGTTGAGACCCAGTACTTC. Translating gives CASSQDRDGTVETQYF.

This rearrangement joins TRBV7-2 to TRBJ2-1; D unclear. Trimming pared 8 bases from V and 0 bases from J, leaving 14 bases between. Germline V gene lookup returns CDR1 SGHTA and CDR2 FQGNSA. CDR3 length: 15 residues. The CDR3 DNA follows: TGTGCCAGCTTCACCCTCACCGGCTCCTACAATGAGCAGTTCTTC. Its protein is CASFTLTGSYNEQFF.

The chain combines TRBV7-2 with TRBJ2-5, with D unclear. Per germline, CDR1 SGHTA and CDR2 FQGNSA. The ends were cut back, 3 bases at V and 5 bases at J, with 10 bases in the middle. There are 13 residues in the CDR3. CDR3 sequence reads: CASSFFSFETQYF. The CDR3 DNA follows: TGTGCCAGCAGCTTTTTTTCGTTTGAGACCCAGTACTTC.